These 11 T cell receptor beta chains came from one sample sequenced in a study of cytomegalovirus exposure and HLA in healthy donors. Use of 60 Vbeta and 13 Jbeta primers characterized the PCR. This table comes from immunoSEQ multiplex PCR, and its TCRdb copy is limited to in-frame clones, with some not included. Among about 73,000 clones listed, over 70% were seen once. The sequenced material came from PBMCs. These receptors all stem from a male donor in good health and CMV-seronegative.

The chain combines TRBV6-5 with TRBJ1-4; no clear D gene. The V and J ends lost 8 bases and 10 bases respectively, with 17 bases between them. Germline CDR1 reads MNHEY; CDR2 reads SVGAGI. The CDR3 totals 13 residues. For the CDR3, the DNA is TGTGCCAGCTCTCCTTTAGAAACGGGAAAACTGTTTTTT. Its protein is CASSPLETGKLFF.

V and J are TRBV10-1 and TRBJ2-3; TRBD2 might be the D (5 bases). Germline-derived CDR1 and CDR2 are WNHNN and SYGVQD (reference sequence). The CDR3 spans 14 residues. The V and J ends lost 2 bases and 5 bases respectively, with 11 bases between them. The CDR3 DNA reads as TGCGCCAGCAGTGAGGGCCTCGGGGAAGATACGCAGTATTTT. Amino acids: CASSEGLGEDTQYF.

The chain carries TRBV27 and TRBJ2-3; the match to TRBD2 covers 8 bases. V was clipped by 6 bases and J by 4 bases; unmatched bases: 12. Looked up from germline, CDR1 is MNHEY and CDR2 is SMNVEV (reference sequence). CDR3 length equals 16 residues. The CDR3 protein is CASSPLNVAGPDTQYF. In nucleotides, the CDR3 is TGTGCCAGCAGCCCCCTCAATGTAGCGGGACCAGATACGCAGTATTTT.

The V gene is TRBV2, the J gene TRBJ2-7; 8 bases line up with TRBD1. CDR3 length equals 14 residues. Germline lookup yields CDR1 SNHLY and CDR2 FYNNEI. With V trimmed by 6 bases and J by 5 bases, 9 bases remained unmatched. For the CDR3, the DNA is TGTGCCAGCAGCCCGACAGGGGCGATAAACGAGCAGTACTTC. It yields the protein CASSPTGAINEQYF.

The chain recombines TRBV5-1 with TRBJ1-2, with TRBD1 matching over 7 bases. The ends lost 3 bases at V and 8 bases at J; junction bases unmatched: 13. The germline V gene encodes CDR1 SGHRS and CDR2 YFSETQ. The CDR3 runs to 15 residues. CDR3 residues: CASSSQGGQSGGYTF. As DNA, the CDR3 is TGCGCCAGCAGCTCCCAAGGGGGCCAGAGCGGAGGCTACACCTTC. Full variable domain (rest looked up from reference TRBV5-1 and TRBJ1-2): KAGVTQTPRYLIKTRGQQVTLSCSPISGHRSVSWYQQTPGQGLQFLFEYFSETQRNKGNFPGRFSGRQFSNSRSEMNVSTLELGDSALYLCASSSQGGQSGGYTFGSGTRLTVV.

The chain employs TRBV5-4 and TRBJ2-7, with TRBD2 matching over 9 bases. Germline loops: CDR1 SGHNT, CDR2 YYREEE (reference sequence). Germline trimming cut 2 bases from V and 4 bases from J; bases unmatched to any gene: 1. There are 13 residues in the CDR3. DNA of the CDR3: TGTGCCAGCAGCTTTAGCGGGAGTTACGAGCAGTACTTC. This codes for CASSFSGSYEQYF. Combining the CDR3 with reference TRBV5-4 and TRBJ2-7 gives the whole variable domain ETGVTQSPTHLIKTRGQQVTLRCSSQSGHNTVSWYQQALGQGPQFIFQYYREEENGRGNFPPRFSGLQFPNYSSELNVNALELDDSALYLCASSFSGSYEQYFGPGTRLTVT.

This clone was picked up a small number of times. The rearrangement joins TRBV5-5 to TRBJ1-1; D not resolved. From germline, CDR1 is SGHKS and CDR2 YYEKEE (reference sequence). The V end lost 4 bases, the J end lost 4 bases, and 14 bases lay between the germline ends. This CDR3 comprises 14 residues. The CDR3 protein is CASSPRPTGTEAFF. The CDR3 nucleotides read TGTGCCAGCAGCCCTCGACCAACGGGCACTGAAGCTTTCTTT.

The V call is TRBV5-1, the J call TRBJ2-7, with 11 bases fitting TRBD2. Per the germline V gene, CDR1 is SGHRS and CDR2 is YFSETQ. This CDR3 spans 16 amino acids. Losses at the gene ends were 4 bases for V and 3 bases for J; bases not matched to a gene: 9. CDR3 region: CASSTLGLADYYEQYF. As DNA, the CDR3 is TGCGCCAGCAGCACACTGGGACTAGCGGACTACTACGAGCAGTACTTC.

The chain joins TRBV18 to TRBJ2-7; TRBD1 agrees at 7 bases. The CDR3 has 14 residues. Germline CDR1 is KGHSH and CDR2 is LQKENI. Trimming removed 0 bases from V and 6 bases from J; junction bases left unmatched: 5. CDR3 in DNA: TGTGCCAGCTCACCACCGAACAGGGGTGGCGAGCAGTACTTC. Its translation is CASSPPNRGGEQYF.

V is TRBV2 and J is TRBJ1-4, with 11 bases lining up with TRBD1. Germline-derived CDR1 and CDR2 are SNHLY and FYNNEI. V dropped 5 bases and J dropped 7; count of bases not matched to a gene: 3. There are 14 residues in the CDR3. Written as DNA, the CDR3 is TGTGCCAGCAGTAAGGGACAGGGGGGTGAAAAACTGTTTTTT. This codes for CASSKGQGGEKLFF.

The J gene is TRBJ2-2, the V gene TRBV19, with D tentatively TRBD1 (6 bases). CDR1 and CDR2 from the germline V gene are LNHDA and SQIVND (reference sequence). V was shortened by 8 bases and J by 0 bases, with 10 bases between the two germline ends. This CDR3 is 14 amino acids long. CDR3 nucleotides: TGTGCCAGTCAGGGGAGAACGAACACCGGGGAGCTGTTTTTT. This gives the protein CASQGRTNTGELFF.